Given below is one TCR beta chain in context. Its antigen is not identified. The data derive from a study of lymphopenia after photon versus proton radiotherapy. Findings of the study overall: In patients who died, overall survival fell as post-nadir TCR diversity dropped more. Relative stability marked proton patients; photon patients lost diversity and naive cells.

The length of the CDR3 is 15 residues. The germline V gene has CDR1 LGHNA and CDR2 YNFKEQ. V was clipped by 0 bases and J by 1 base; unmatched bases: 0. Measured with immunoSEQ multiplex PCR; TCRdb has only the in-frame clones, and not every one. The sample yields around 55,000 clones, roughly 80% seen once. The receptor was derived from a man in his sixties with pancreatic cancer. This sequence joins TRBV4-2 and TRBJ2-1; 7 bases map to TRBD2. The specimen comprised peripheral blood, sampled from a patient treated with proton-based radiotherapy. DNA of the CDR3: TGTGCCAGCAGCCAAGAGGGGGGGTCCTACAATGAGCAGTTCTTC. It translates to CASSQEGGSYNEQFF.